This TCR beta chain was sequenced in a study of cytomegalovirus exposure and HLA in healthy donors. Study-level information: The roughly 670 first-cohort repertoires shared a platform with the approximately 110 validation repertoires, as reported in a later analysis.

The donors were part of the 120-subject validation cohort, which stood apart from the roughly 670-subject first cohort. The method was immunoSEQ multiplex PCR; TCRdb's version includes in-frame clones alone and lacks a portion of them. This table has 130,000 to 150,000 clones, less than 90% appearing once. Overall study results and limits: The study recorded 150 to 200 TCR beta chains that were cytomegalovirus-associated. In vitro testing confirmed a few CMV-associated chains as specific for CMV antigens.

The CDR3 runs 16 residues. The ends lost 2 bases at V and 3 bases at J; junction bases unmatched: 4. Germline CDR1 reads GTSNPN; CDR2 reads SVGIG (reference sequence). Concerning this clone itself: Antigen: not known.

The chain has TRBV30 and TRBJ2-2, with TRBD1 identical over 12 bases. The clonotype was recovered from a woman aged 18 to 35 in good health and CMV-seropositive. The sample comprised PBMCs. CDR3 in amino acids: CAWSKGQGADTGELFF. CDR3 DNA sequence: TGTGCCTGGAGTAAGGGACAGGGGGCCGACACCGGGGAGCTGTTTTTT.